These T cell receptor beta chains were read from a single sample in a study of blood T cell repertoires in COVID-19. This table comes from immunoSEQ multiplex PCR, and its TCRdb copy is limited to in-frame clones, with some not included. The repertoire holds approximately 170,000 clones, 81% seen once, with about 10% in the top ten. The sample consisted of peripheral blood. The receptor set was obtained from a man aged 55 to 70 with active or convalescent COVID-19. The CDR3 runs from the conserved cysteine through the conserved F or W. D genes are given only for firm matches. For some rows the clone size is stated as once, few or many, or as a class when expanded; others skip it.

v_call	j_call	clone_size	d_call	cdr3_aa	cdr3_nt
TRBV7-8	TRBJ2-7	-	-	CASSLRQTKTYEQYF	TGTGCCAGCAGCTTGAGACAGACGAAGACCTACGAGCAGTACTTC
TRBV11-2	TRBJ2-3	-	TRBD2	CASSFLAGGLTDTQYF	TGTGCCAGCAGCTTCCTAGCGGGGGGGCTCACAGATACGCAGTATTTT
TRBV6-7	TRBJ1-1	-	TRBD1	CASSSGGKTAEAFF	TGTGCCAGCAGTTCAGGGGGTAAAACTGCTGAAGCTTTCTTT
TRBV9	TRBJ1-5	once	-	CASSEGLGAGMGNQPQHF	TGTGCCAGCAGCGAAGGACTAGGAGCTGGAATGGGCAATCAGCCCCAGCATTTT
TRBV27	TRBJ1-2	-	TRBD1	CASSLSLGTADYGYTF	TGTGCCAGCAGTTTATCTCTCGGGACAGCTGACTATGGCTACACCTTC
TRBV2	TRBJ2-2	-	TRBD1	CASRGQGQAGELFF	TGTGCCAGCAGAGGACAGGGGCAGGCCGGGGAGCTGTTTTTT
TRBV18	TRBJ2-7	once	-	CASSSSLTGSDEQYF	TGTGCCAGCTCATCCTCCTTAACAGGGAGCGACGAGCAGTACTTC
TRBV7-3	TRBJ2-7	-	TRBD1	CASSYGTGGEQYF	TGTGCCAGCAGCTATGGGACAGGGGGCGAGCAGTACTTC
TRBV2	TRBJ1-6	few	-	CASQRAANSPLHF	TGTGCCAGTCAGAGGGCTGCGAATTCACCCCTCCACTTT
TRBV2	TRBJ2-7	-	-	CASRTDSGEQYF	TGTGCCAGCAGGACCGATTCAGGCGAGCAGTACTTC
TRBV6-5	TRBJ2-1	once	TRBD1	CASMTGSADEQFF	TGTGCCAGTATGACAGGGTCTGCGGATGAGCAGTTCTTC
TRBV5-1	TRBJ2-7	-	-	CAREQSYEQYF	TGCGCCAGAGAACAGAGCTACGAGCAGTACTTC
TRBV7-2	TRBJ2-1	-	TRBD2	CASSLAGGGTYNEQFF	TGTGCCAGCAGCTTAGCTGGCGGGGGAACCTACAATGAGCAGTTCTTC
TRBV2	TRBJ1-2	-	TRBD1	CASRETGYGYTF	TGTGCCAGCAGGGAGACAGGGTATGGCTACACCTTC
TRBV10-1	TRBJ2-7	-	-	CASMAGDTSYEQYF	TGCGCCAGCATGGCGGGGGACACCTCCTACGAGCAGTACTTC
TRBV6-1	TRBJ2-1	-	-	CASSEANLIHEQFF	TGTGCCAGCAGTGAAGCGAATCTAATCCATGAGCAGTTCTTC
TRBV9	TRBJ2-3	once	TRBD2	CASSVASGGLSSTDTQYF	TGTGCCAGCAGCGTAGCCAGCGGGGGCCTCTCTAGCACAGATACGCAGTATTTT
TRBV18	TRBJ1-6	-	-	CASSPGGRAPLHF	TGTGCCAGCTCACCTGGAGGCCGGGCACCCCTCCACTTT
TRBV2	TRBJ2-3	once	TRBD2	CARTSGSPGMDTDTQYF	TGTGCCAGGACTAGCGGGAGCCCCGGAATGGACACAGATACGCAGTATTTT
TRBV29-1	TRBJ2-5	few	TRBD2	CSVEWLAGDETQYF	TGCAGCGTTGAGTGGCTAGCGGGAGACGAGACCCAGTACTTC
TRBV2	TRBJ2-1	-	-	CASSERSGYNEQFF	TGTGCCAGCAGTGAAAGGAGCGGATACAATGAGCAGTTCTTC
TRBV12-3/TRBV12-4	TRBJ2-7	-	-	CASRGGVSYEQYF	TGTGCCAGCAGAGGGGGGGTCTCCTACGAGCAGTACTTC
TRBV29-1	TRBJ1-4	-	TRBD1	CSVGNRGSEKLFF	TGCAGCGTTGGGAACAGGGGATCCGAAAAACTGTTTTTT
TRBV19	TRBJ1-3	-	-	CASSIEGSSGNTIYF	TGTGCCAGTAGTATAGAGGGCAGCTCTGGAAACACCATATATTTT
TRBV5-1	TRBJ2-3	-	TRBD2	CASSLGGLAVTDTQYF	TGCGCCAGCAGCTTGGGGGGACTAGCGGTCACAGATACGCAGTATTTT
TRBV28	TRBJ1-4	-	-	CASRPLWGDTNEKLFF	TGTGCCAGCAGGCCCCTCTGGGGGGATACTAATGAAAAACTGTTTTTT
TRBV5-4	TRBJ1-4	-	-	CASSQNRAVDEKLFF	TGTGCCAGCAGCCAGAACAGGGCGGTTGACGAAAAACTGTTTTTT
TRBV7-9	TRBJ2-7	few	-	CASSPLGTFSYEQYF	TGTGCCAGCAGCCCGCTAGGGACTTTCTCCTACGAGCAGTACTTC
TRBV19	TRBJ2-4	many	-	CASSISGWLKNIQYF	TGTGCCAGTAGTATATCAGGATGGCTCAAAAACATTCAGTACTTC
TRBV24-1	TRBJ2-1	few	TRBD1	CATSEQGELAEQFF	TGTGCCACCAGTGAACAGGGGGAGTTAGCTGAGCAGTTCTTC
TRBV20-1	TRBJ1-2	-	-	CSASQTEHYGYTF	TGCAGTGCTAGTCAGACAGAACATTATGGCTACACCTTC
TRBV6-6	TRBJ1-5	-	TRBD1	CASREGQGLNQPQHF	TGTGCCAGCAGGGAAGGACAGGGTCTCAATCAGCCCCAGCATTTT
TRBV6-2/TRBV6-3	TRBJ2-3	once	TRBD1	CASSLGTGNTDTQYF	TGTGCCAGCAGTTTAGGGACAGGGAACACAGATACGCAGTATTTT
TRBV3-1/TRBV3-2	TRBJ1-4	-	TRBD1	CASGDKNRGPEKLFF	TGTGCCAGCGGTGATAAAAACAGGGGGCCTGAAAAACTGTTTTTT
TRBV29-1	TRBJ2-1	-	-	CSVDFLAGPTDEQFF	TGCAGCGTTGATTTTTTGGCAGGGCCTACGGATGAGCAGTTCTTC